In its sample, the clone carrying this TCR beta chain was seen many times. Its antigen is not identified. The sample belongs to a study of Graves' ophthalmopathy and Graves' hyperthyroidism. The CDR3 loop spans 13 amino acids. Germline values: CDR1 SGHNT, CDR2 YYREEE (reference sequence). The V end lost 0 bases, the J end lost 10 bases, and 13 bases lay between the germline ends. General study points: Most expanded thyroid clonotypes above 0.001 frequency also appeared in blood.

TCR beta CDR3 regions were amplified from RNA transcripts. The first round was an RT-PCR with HTBI primers, and the second round was a multiplex PCR. TCRdb processed the multiplex PCR reads anew with MiXCR; each CDR3 protein has one entry. The table lists roughly 1.1 million distinct CDR3 sequences, about two fifths of them singletons. Other autoimmune disease, uncontrolled infection, pregnancy and lactation led to exclusion. Sequencing was performed on peripheral blood or thyroid tissue (not recorded which). The chain joins TRBV5-4 to TRBJ1-1, with D tentatively TRBD1 (5 bases). The origin of this receptor is an adult man with Graves' hyperthyroidism. The CDR3 DNA follows: TGTGCCAGCAGCTTGGAGGTGGGCACAGGAGCTTTCTTT. It codes for CASSLEVGTGAFF.